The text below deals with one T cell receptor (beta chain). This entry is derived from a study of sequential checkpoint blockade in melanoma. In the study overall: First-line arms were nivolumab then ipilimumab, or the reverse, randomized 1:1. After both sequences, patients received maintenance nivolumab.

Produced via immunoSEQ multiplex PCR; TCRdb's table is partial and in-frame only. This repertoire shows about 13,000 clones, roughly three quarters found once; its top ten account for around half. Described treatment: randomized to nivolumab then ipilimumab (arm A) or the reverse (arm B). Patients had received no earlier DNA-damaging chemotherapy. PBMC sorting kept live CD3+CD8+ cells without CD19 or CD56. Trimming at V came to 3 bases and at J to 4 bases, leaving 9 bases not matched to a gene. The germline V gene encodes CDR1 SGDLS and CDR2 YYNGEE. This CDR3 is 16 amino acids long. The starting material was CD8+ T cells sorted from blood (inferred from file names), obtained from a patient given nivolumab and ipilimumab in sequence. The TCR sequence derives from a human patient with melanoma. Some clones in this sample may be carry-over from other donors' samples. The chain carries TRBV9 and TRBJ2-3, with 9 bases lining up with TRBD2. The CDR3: CASSGRGSGGPDTQYF. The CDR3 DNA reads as TGTGCCAGCAGCGGTCGTGGTAGCGGGGGTCCAGATACGCAGTATTTT.